The rows below give T cell receptor beta chains drawn from one sample of a study of vaccination and CD4 T cells after COVID-19. TCRdb processed the PCR reads anew with MiXCR; each CDR3 protein has one entry. Here the sample spans about 10,000 distinct CDR3 sequences, approximately 61% being singletons. The antigens these receptors bind are not known. The sample taken for sequencing was CD4+ T cells from blood, cultured in vitro. The receptor source for this set is a human donor who had recovered from COVID-19. CDR3s include the opening cysteine and the closing phenylalanine or tryptophan. D genes are given only for firm matches. For some rows the clone size is stated as once, few or many, or as a class when expanded; others skip it.

cdr3_length j_call clone_size v_call d_call cdr3_nt cdr3_aa
12 TRBJ1-2 once TRBV19 . TGTGCCAGTAGTATCAGCAAAAATGGCTACACCTTC CASSISKNGYTF
15 TRBJ2-7 . TRBV12-3/TRBV12-4 TRBD2 TGTGCCAGCAGTTTAAAGCGGGGGGGCCTCGATGAGCAGTACTTC CASSLKRGGLDEQYF
12 TRBJ2-1 . TRBV12-5 . TGTGCTAGTGGTTTGGAACGGGGGGAGCAGTTCTTC CASGLERGEQFF
13 TRBJ2-2 few TRBV12-3/TRBV12-4 TRBD2 TGTGCCAGCAGCTCCGGACTAGCCGGGGAGCTGTTTTTT CASSSGLAGELFF
16 TRBJ1-4 . TRBV2 . TGTGCCAGCAGGGAGCAGCGGACGGAATTAGGGGAAAAACTGTTTTTT CASREQRTELGEKLFF
16 TRBJ1-2 . TRBV30 . TGTGCCTGGAGTGGACCTCTTTTGGGGACCCCAGGAGGCTACACCTTC CAWSGPLLGTPGGYTF
13 TRBJ1-2 few TRBV6-4 TRBD1 TGTGCCAGCAGTGACCAGGGGGCGGGCGGCTACACCTTC CASSDQGAGGYTF
14 TRBJ2-1 once TRBV30 TRBD1 TGTGCCTGGGGACAGGTTTTTCGCTACAATGAGCAGTTCTTC CAWGQVFRYNEQFF
19 TRBJ2-2 . TRBV11-2 TRBD2 TGTGCCAGCAGCTTACTAATGACTAGCGGGGGGGCCAGCACCGGGGAGCTGTTTTTT CASSLLMTSGGASTGELFF
17 TRBJ1-6 . TRBV19 . TGTGCCAGTAATGCTGGGGGCCCCATCTCCTATAATTCACCCCTCCACTTT CASNAGGPISYNSPLHF
13 TRBJ1-2 . TRBV14 . TGTGCCAGCAGCCCGATGCCAGTATATGGCTACACCTTC CASSPMPVYGYTF
14 TRBJ2-7 . TRBV7-9 . TGTGCCAGCAGCTTAGCTTCCACTGCCGGTCGGCAGTACTTC CASSLASTAGRQYF
13 TRBJ1-1 . TRBV20-1 . TGCAGTGCAGATACAGGGTCAAACACTGAAGCTTTCTTT CSADTGSNTEAFF
12 TRBJ1-2 . TRBV2 TRBD1 TGTGCCAGCAGCGGGGACAGGGGGGGCTACACCTTC CASSGDRGGYTF
15 TRBJ1-1 . TRBV19 TRBD1 TGTGCCAGTAGTAACCGGGACAGGGGAAACACTGAAGCTTTCTTT CASSNRDRGNTEAFF
14 TRBJ1-2 . TRBV19 . TGTGCCAGTAGTATAGGTAGCCTTAACTATGGCTACACCTTC CASSIGSLNYGYTF
16 TRBJ2-2 . TRBV6-5 . TGTGCCAGCAGTTACTCCCCGGCGGTATCGGCCGGGGAGCTGTTTTTT CASSYSPAVSAGELFF
16 TRBJ2-2 . TRBV2 . TGTGCCAGCAGTGAAGCCGGGGCCATTAACACCGGGGAGCTGTTTTTT CASSEAGAINTGELFF
16 TRBJ2-1 . TRBV20-1 TRBD2 TGCAGTGCTAGAGAACAGCGGGGGATTATCTACAATGAGCAGTTCTTC CSAREQRGIIYNEQFF
10 TRBJ1-3 . TRBV12-3/TRBV12-4 . TGTGCCAGCAGTTTCAACACCATATATTTT CASSFNTIYF
18 TRBJ2-3 . TRBV12-3/TRBV12-4 TRBD2 TGTGCCAGCAGTTTAGGAGGACTAGCGGGGAGTTACACAGATACGCAGTATTTT CASSLGGLAGSYTDTQYF
20 TRBJ2-6 . TRBV20-1 . TGCAGTGCTAGACCCCTATTTAAAGGTTCCCGCTACTCTGGGGCCAACGTCCTGACTTTC CSARPLFKGSRYSGANVLTF
13 TRBJ2-2 . TRBV20-1 . TGCAGTGCTAGCCTAGCGAGCACCGGGGAGCTGTTTTTT CSASLASTGELFF
14 TRBJ2-7 few TRBV7-2 TRBD1 TGTGCCAGCAGCCTCTCGACAGGGAGCTACGAGCAGTACTTC CASSLSTGSYEQYF
14 TRBJ1-1 . TRBV20-1 . TGCAGTGCTAGCCGCGAGGGGGGTGGGACTGAAGCTTTCTTT CSASREGGGTEAFF
21 TRBJ1-6 few TRBV6-1 TRBD1 TGTGCCAGCAGTAAGACCCGGGACAGGGGGAAAGAATGGTCCTATAATTCACCCCTCCACTTT CASSKTRDRGKEWSYNSPLHF
13 TRBJ1-1 few TRBV10-3 TRBD1 TGTGCCATCAGGCCGGACAGGGAAACTGAAGCTTTCTTT CAIRPDRETEAFF
13 TRBJ2-2 . TRBV6-1 . TGTGCCAGCAGTGAAACGGACACCGGGGAGCTGTTTTTT CASSETDTGELFF
14 TRBJ2-7 . TRBV6-2/TRBV6-3 . TGTGCCAGCAGTTACTCGTCCGGCAGCCATCTACAGTACTTC CASSYSSGSHLQYF
14 TRBJ1-2 once TRBV19 . TGTGCCAGTACCCGCGGGGAGGTCGGCTATGGCTACACCTTC CASTRGEVGYGYTF
16 TRBJ2-5 . TRBV5-1 . TGCGCCAGCAGCCTTCGAGTTCGGGCGGACCAAGAGACCCAGTACTTC CASSLRVRADQETQYF
18 TRBJ2-1 . TRBV10-2 TRBD2 TGCGCCAGCAAAGGACTAGCGGGGGGGGGTAACCCAACCAATGAGCAGTTCTTC CASKGLAGGGNPTNEQFF
15 TRBJ1-6 . TRBV12-3/TRBV12-4 TRBD1 TGTGCCAGCAGTTTCTCATCAGGGGGCAATTCACCCCTCCACTTT CASSFSSGGNSPLHF
14 TRBJ1-5 . TRBV12-3/TRBV12-4 TRBD1 TGTGCCAGCAGTTTTACAGGGGGCGGTCAGCCCCAGCATTTT CASSFTGGGQPQHF
19 TRBJ1-5 once TRBV6-4 . TGTGCCAGCAGTGATTCGGTGGACAGACTGTTTCATAGCAATCAGCCCCAGCATTTT CASSDSVDRLFHSNQPQHF
15 TRBJ2-2 . TRBV19 TRBD2 TGTGCCAGTAGTATATTAGCGGGGGCCACCGGGGAGCTGTTTTTT CASSILAGATGELFF
15 TRBJ1-4 . TRBV25-1 TRBD1 TGTGCCAGCAGGGGACAGGGGTCGACTAATGAAAAACTGTTTTTT CASRGQGSTNEKLFF